A selection of T cell receptor beta chains follows, all from one sample in a study of T-cell reconstitution after alpha-beta-depleted transplantation in children. TCRdb fed the PCR reads into MiXCR, producing one record per CDR3 protein. Of about 300,000 distinct CDR3 sequences in the sample, nearly 8% were seen once. This material consisted of peripheral blood, taken 360 days after TCRalphabeta/CD19-depleted stem cell transplant. The receptors come from a female patient aged 2-9 years who had a stem cell transplant for Fanconi anemia, so the T cells may come from the graft donor. The conserved cysteine and the conserved F or W are not part of the CDR3 here.

j_call,v_call,cdr3_aa
TRBJ1-2,TRBV5-1,ASSLGGARGYT
TRBJ1-1,TRBV20-1,SAPLGGAEAF
TRBJ2-7,TRBV7-2,ASSWGGGGNEQY
TRBJ1-6,TRBV6-1,ASSDAGHLNSPLH
TRBJ2-7,TRBV7-6,ASSLAAGSSYEQY
TRBJ2-7,TRBV7-8,ASSLDLGQGSYEQY
TRBJ2-2,TRBV5-1,ASSLGHLGSTGELF
TRBJ2-5,TRBV20-1,SASIGRAGTQY
TRBJ2-1,TRBV5-1,ASSCNRVECEQF
TRBJ2-1,TRBV6-1,ASSRTVPRGEQF
TRBJ2-2,TRBV2,ASRLGLSSRTGELF
TRBJ2-1,TRBV12-3/TRBV12-4,ASSSQTGLDEQF
TRBJ2-1,TRBV18,ASSPQERDLQF
TRBJ2-7,TRBV24-1,ATSDPGTGSYEQY
TRBJ2-3,TRBV18,ANSRGASTDTQY
TRBJ2-3,TRBV3-1,ASSQDWGPRGLAGGVADTQY
TRBJ2-7,TRBV29-1,SVEEGTYEQY
TRBJ1-2,TRBV5-1,ASSLVSPDTYGYT
TRBJ2-3,TRBV4-2,ASSPGEGRGDTQY
TRBJ2-1,TRBV6-2/TRBV6-3,ASSLLSTGLVYNEQF
TRBJ1-1,TRBV20-1,SASVFRGGYEAF
TRBJ2-5,TRBV9,ASSTPGRGRQETQY
TRBJ2-1,TRBV12-3/TRBV12-4,ASSLGQASYNEQF
TRBJ1-1,TRBV29-1,SGGRTGGNTEAF
TRBJ1-1,TRBV2,ASTTAGATEAF
TRBJ2-1,TRBV5-8,ASSLEAGGPRDNEQF
TRBJ2-1,TRBV7-2,ASSLSGGYLNEQF
TRBJ1-1,TRBV6-1,ASSEYWNTEAF
TRBJ1-2,TRBV18,ASSRQSGLGYT
TRBJ1-4,TRBV30,AWGGQANEKLF
TRBJ1-1,TRBV5-1,ASATGANTEAF
TRBJ2-7,TRBV28,ASKEAHYEQY
TRBJ1-3,TRBV7-8,ASSLVAFLASGNTIY
TRBJ2-3,TRBV7-9,ASSLSSNTDTQY
TRBJ2-7,TRBV27,ASKSLAQGPNEQY
TRBJ2-1,TRBV15,ATSRGSSRDPLHPYNEQF
TRBJ2-7,TRBV11-2,ASSLAAGLHYEQY
TRBJ1-5,TRBV20-1,SARDLGLDQPQH
TRBJ1-5,TRBV28,ASRVGGTDQPQH
TRBJ2-7,TRBV6-5,ASSYGGKQY
TRBJ2-7,TRBV6-6,ASTRFGTYEQY